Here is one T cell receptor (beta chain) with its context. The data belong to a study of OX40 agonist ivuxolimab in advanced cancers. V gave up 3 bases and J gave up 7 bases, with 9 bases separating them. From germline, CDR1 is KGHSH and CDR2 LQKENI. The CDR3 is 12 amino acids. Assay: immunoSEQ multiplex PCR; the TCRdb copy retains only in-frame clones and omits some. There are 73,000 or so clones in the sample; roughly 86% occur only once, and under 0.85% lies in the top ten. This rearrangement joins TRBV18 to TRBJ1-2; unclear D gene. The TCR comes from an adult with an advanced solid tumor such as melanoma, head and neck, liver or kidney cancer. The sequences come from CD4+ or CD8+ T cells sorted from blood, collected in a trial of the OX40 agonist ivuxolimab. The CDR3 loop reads CASSPERGGYTF. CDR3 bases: TGTGCCAGCTCACCGGAGCGAGGTGGCTACACCTTC.